This paragraph reports one T cell receptor beta chain. This record comes from a study of blood T cell repertoires in COVID-19. Seattle-derived patients entered the study during active infection and were followed longitudinally. This table comes from immunoSEQ multiplex PCR, and its TCRdb copy is limited to in-frame clones, with some not included. Counted here are approximately 210,000 clones, about 80% occurring once; the ten biggest clones make up about 7.8%. Sequencing was done on a sample of peripheral blood. The sequence was collected from a woman over 75 with COVID-19, enrolled during active disease.

Written as DNA, the CDR3 is TGTGCCAGTAGCTCCAAACCCCGGGACAGGGGCTACGAGCAGTACTTC. It specifies CASSSKPRDRGYEQYF. The chain joins TRBV19 to TRBJ2-7, with 10 nucleotides matching TRBD1. Germline V gives CDR1 LNHDA, CDR2 SQIVND (reference sequence). This CDR3 is 16 amino acids long. V shed 6 bases and J 3 bases; nucleotides not matched to a gene: 11.